These 10 T cell receptor beta chains were sequenced from one sample in a study of T cell repertoires in cytomegalovirus infection. No antigen has been identified for these receptors. TCRdb reprocessed the reads via MiXCR and lists one record per CDR3 protein. Seen here are under 300,000 distinct CDR3 sequences, around 20% observed once, and the top ten hold around 20%. The source was cultured PBMCs, collected from culture after CMV antigen stimulation. The receptors were sampled from a human donor in good health (CMV status not recorded). Some clones in this sample may be carry-over from other donors' samples.

CDR3 coding DNA: TGTGCCAGCAGTGAACTTGGCACAGGGAGCTACAATGAGCAGTTCTTC. It yields the protein CASSELGTGSYNEQFF. V and J are TRBV2 and TRBJ2-1; weak D call: TRBD1 (6 bases). Per germline, CDR1 SNHLY and CDR2 FYNNEI. The CDR3 length is 16 residues. V lost 2 bases and J 3 bases, leaving 14 bases between the germline ends.

The chain carries TRBV15 and TRBJ1-5; D possibly corresponds to TRBD1 (5 bases). The length of the CDR3 is 15 residues. From germline, CDR1 is LNHNV and CDR2 YYDKDF (reference sequence). V lost 3 bases to trimming and J lost 5 bases, with 14 bases between them. The CDR3 DNA is TGTGCCACCAGCAGGGACCTTAGGGGAGATCAGCCCCAGCATTTT. It specifies CATSRDLRGDQPQHF.

This clonotype was counted only a few times. The chain joins TRBV10-3 to TRBJ2-3; the match to TRBD2 covers 7 bases. V lost 4 bases and J lost 1; bases outside the gene matches: 2. Germline V gene data show CDR1 as ENHRY and CDR2 as SYGVKD. CDR3 length: 14 amino acids. DNA for the CDR3: TGTGCCATCAGTGGCGGGAGAGGCACAGATACGCAGTATTTT. Translating gives CAISGGRGTDTQYF.

This clonotype was picked up many times. The genes are TRBV7-2 and TRBJ2-3, with 10 bases identical to TRBD2. Per germline, CDR1 SGHTA and CDR2 FQGNSA. Trimming cost V 4 bases and J 3 bases; bases outside gene matches: 7. CDR3 size: 16 residues. For the CDR3, the DNA is TGTGCCAGCAGCTACCCAGCGGGAGGGAGGACAGATACGCAGTATTTT. Translated, it gives CASSYPAGGRTDTQYF. Variable domain in full (rest from reference TRBV7-2 and TRBJ2-3): GAGVSQSPSNKVTEKGKDVELRCDPISGHTALYWYRQSLGQGLEFLIYFQGNSAPDKSGLPSDRFSAERTGGSVSTLTIQRTQQEDSAVYLCASSYPAGGRTDTQYFGPGTRLTVL.

The V gene is TRBV9, the J gene TRBJ2-3, with D perhaps matching TRBD1 or TRBD2 (5 bases each). The CDR3 has 15 amino acids. Germline lookup yields CDR1 SGDLS and CDR2 YYNGEE. Trimming removed 3 bases at V and 3 bases at J, with 14 bases between. Written as DNA, the CDR3 is TGTGCCAGCAGCGACGGGACCCCGACGACAGATACGCAGTATTTT. Translated: CASSDGTPTTDTQYF. The full variable domain, rest sourced from reference TRBV9 and TRBJ2-3, is DSGVTQTPKHLITATGQRVTLRCSPRSGDLSVYWYQQSLDQGLQFLIQYYNGEERAKGNILERFSAQQFPDLHSELNLSSLELGDSALYFCASSDGTPTTDTQYFGPGTRLTVL.

The table lists this clonotype with many counts. The rearrangement joins TRBV7-2 to TRBJ1-1; a weak D match, TRBD1 (5 bases). The CDR3 totals 15 residues. Germline CDR1 reads SGHTA; CDR2 reads FQGNSA. V was clipped by 2 bases and J by 1 base, with 11 bases between them. The CDR3 loop is CASSLWGSGNTEAFF. The CDR3 nucleotides are TGTGCCAGCAGCTTATGGGGCAGTGGGAACACTGAAGCTTTCTTT.

This clonotype was observed at least ten times. V gene TRBV7-6 combines with J gene TRBJ2-5; TRBD2 agrees at 9 bases. Germline values: CDR1 SGHVS, CDR2 FNYEAQ. The CDR3 length is 15 residues. Germline trimming cut 5 bases from V and 5 bases from J; bases unmatched to any gene: 9. Written as DNA, the CDR3 is TGTGCCAGCAGCGAGAGCGGGAGGCTAACGGAGACCCAGTACTTC. Protein product: CASSESGRLTETQYF.

The chain employs TRBV6-2 or TRBV6-3 and TRBJ1-1; D remains ambiguous. CDR1 and CDR2 from the germline V gene are MNHEY and SVGEGT. This CDR3 has 9 residues. The V end lost 5 bases, the J end lost 8 bases, and 3 bases lay between the germline ends. The CDR3 nucleotides read TGTGCCAGCAGTCCCGAAGCTTTCTTT. Translating gives CASSPEAFF.

V usage is TRBV9 and J usage is TRBJ2-1; D is unresolved. This CDR3 spans 17 amino acids. V was clipped by 4 bases and J by 0 bases, with 17 bases between them. The germline CDR1 and CDR2 sequences are SGDLS and YYNGEE. The CDR3 region is CASSPRTGISSYNEQFF. In DNA, the CDR3 is TGTGCCAGCAGCCCCCGGACCGGAATCAGCTCCTACAATGAGCAGTTCTTC.

V is TRBV30 and J is TRBJ2-3, with 8 bases matching TRBD2. From germline, CDR1 is GTSNPN and CDR2 SVGIG (reference sequence). The CDR3 is 16 amino acids. J was trimmed by 0 bases and V by 3 bases; bases with no gene match: 8. The CDR3 DNA reads TGTGCCTGGAGCAGCGGACTAGCACCTAGCACAGATACGCAGTATTTT. Translating it yields CAWSSGLAPSTDTQYF.